Listed below are T cell receptor beta chains from one sample, sequenced in a study of T-cell reconstitution after alpha-beta-depleted transplantation in children. TCRdb redid the calling of the PCR reads with MiXCR, one entry per CDR3 protein. In the table there are around 52,000 distinct CDR3 sequences, about 5% of which are singletons. This sample comprised PBMCs, mostly from graft donor cells, obtained 60 days after TCRalphabeta/CD19-depleted stem cell transplant. The receptors derive from a female patient under 10 years old who had a stem cell transplant for aplastic anemia, so the T cells may come from the graft donor. Both conserved end residues are part of each CDR3. D genes are given only for firm matches. Where a row states a size, it is once, few, many or the class of an expanded clone; other rows omit it.

clone_size j_call v_call d_call cdr3_aa cdr3_nt
many TRBJ1-1 TRBV20-1 . CSAPSGGTTEAFF TGCAGTGCCCCCAGTGGGGGTACCACTGAAGCTTTCTTT
many TRBJ2-7 TRBV5-1 . CASSLTTTGFYEQYF TGCGCCAGCAGCCTGACAACGACAGGTTTCTACGAGCAGTACTTC
many TRBJ1-1 TRBV27 . CASSLSQGPGRRTEAFF TGTGCCAGCAGTTTATCGCAGGGCCCCGGAAGACGGACTGAAGCTTTCTTT
many TRBJ2-3 TRBV20-1 . CSARPDLEADTQYF TGCAGTGCTAGACCAGACTTAGAAGCAGATACGCAGTATTTT
many TRBJ1-6 TRBV5-1 TRBD1 CASYPSGTANSPLHF TGCGCCAGCTATCCCTCCGGGACAGCGAATTCACCCCTCCACTTT
few TRBJ2-2 TRBV7-3 TRBD2 CASSFSGGATGELFF TGTGCCAGCAGCTTTAGCGGGGGGGCCACCGGGGAGCTGTTTTTT
. TRBJ2-1 TRBV6-2/TRBV6-3 TRBD2 CASRTSGSRDEQFF TGTGCCAGCAGGACTAGCGGGAGCAGAGATGAGCAGTTCTTC
. TRBJ2-1 TRBV5-1 . CASSFKGRSSYNEQFF TGCGCCAGCAGCTTCAAGGGGAGGAGCTCCTACAATGAGCAGTTCTTC
many TRBJ2-7 TRBV27 TRBD1 CASTRTQGTGAYEQYF TGTGCCAGCACCAGAACCCAGGGGACAGGGGCCTACGAGCAGTACTTC
. TRBJ1-4 TRBV7-6 . CASSLAGRVGEKLFF TGTGCCAGCAGCTTAGCGGGCAGGGTTGGGGAAAAACTGTTTTTT
many TRBJ1-4 TRBV3-1 TRBD1 CASSQERHGQGVGWTNEKLFF TGTGCCAGCAGCCAAGAGAGGCACGGACAGGGTGTAGGGTGGACTAATGAAAAACTGTTTTTT
many TRBJ2-7 TRBV20-1 . CSARAGPPLYEQYF TGCAGTGCTAGAGCGGGACCTCCCCTTTACGAGCAGTACTTC
. TRBJ1-5 TRBV7-9 . CASSSRSNQPQHF TGTGCCAGCAGCTCCCGTAGCAATCAGCCCCAGCATTTT